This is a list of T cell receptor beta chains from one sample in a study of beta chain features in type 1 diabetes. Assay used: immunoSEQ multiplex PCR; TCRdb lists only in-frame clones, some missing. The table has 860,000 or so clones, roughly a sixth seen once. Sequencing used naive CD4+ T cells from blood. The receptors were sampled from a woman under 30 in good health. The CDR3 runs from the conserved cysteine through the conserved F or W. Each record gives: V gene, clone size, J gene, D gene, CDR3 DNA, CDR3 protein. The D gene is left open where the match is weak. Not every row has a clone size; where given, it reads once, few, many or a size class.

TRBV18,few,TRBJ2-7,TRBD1,TGTGCCAGCTCACCGATGACAGGGAGCCTCTACGAGCAGTACTTC,CASSPMTGSLYEQYF
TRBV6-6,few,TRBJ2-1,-,TGTGCCAGCATCCTGGGACCCGGCTCCTACAATGAGCAGTTCTTC,CASILGPGSYNEQFF
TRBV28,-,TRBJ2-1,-,TGTGCCAGCGCCCAGGCAGGGGAAGGTCAGAATGAGCAGTTCTTC,CASAQAGEGQNEQFF
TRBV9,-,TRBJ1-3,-,TGTGCCAGCAGCGTATCCGGAAACACCATATATTTT,CASSVSGNTIYF
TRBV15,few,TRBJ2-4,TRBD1,TGTGCCACCAGCATGACCGGGACAGGGCTTATTCAGTACTTC,CATSMTGTGLIQYF
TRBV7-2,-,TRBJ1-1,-,TGTGCCAGCAGCTTAGGTAACGTTATGAACACTGAAGCTTTCTTT,CASSLGNVMNTEAFF
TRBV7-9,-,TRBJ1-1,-,TGTGCCACCCGAGGTACTGAAGCTTTCTTT,CATRGTEAFF
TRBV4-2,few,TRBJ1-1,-,TGTGCCAGCAGCCAAGTATGGACCGTAAACACTGAAGCTTTCTTT,CASSQVWTVNTEAFF
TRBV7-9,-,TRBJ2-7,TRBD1,TGTGCCAGCAGCTCACACCGGGACAGGAGAACCTACGAGCAGTACTTC,CASSSHRDRRTYEQYF
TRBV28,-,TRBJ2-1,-,TGTGCCAGCACTCCACGGCTACCCAATGAGCAGTTCTTC,CASTPRLPNEQFF
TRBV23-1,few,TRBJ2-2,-,TGCGCCAGCACCCGTTACAAAGAACTTAACACCGGGGAGCTGTTTTTT,CASTRYKELNTGELFF
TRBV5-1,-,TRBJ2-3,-,TGCGCCAGCAGTTTAAGCGGAGGAGTGGGGACAGATACGCAGTATTTT,CASSLSGGVGTDTQYF
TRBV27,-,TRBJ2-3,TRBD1,TGTGCCAGCCGTCGAAAGGCACAGGGGGCGTTCGCAGATACGCAGTATTTT,CASRRKAQGAFADTQYF
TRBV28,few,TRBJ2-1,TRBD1,TGTGCCAGCAGTTTCCGGGACAGGGGCTACAATGAGCAGTTCTTC,CASSFRDRGYNEQFF
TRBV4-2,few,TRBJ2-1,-,TGTGCCAGCAGCCAAGACGGTAGCTCCTACAATGAGCAGTTCTTC,CASSQDGSSYNEQFF
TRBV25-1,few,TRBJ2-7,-,TGTGCCAGCAGTGACAGGGTCTACGAGCAGTACTTC,CASSDRVYEQYF
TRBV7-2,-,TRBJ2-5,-,TGTGCCAGCAGCTTAAGGTTTCACTCGACAGGGAGGGAGACCCAGTACTTC,CASSLRFHSTGRETQYF
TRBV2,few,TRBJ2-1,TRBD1,TGTGCCAGCACCAGACAGGGAATGAATGAGCAGTTCTTC,CASTRQGMNEQFF
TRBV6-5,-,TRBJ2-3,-,TGTGCCAGCAGTTACTCGACAGACACAGATGCGCAGTATTTT,CASSYSTDTDAQYF
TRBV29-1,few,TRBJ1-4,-,TGCAGCGCCGGTCAGGAAAAACTGTTTTTT,CSAGQEKLFF
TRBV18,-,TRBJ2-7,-,TGTGCCAGCTCACCTGGCCAGGTCAATCGCGAGCAGTACTTC,CASSPGQVNREQYF
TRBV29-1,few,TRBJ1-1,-,TGCAGCGCCCAAGGCGCAAGGAACACTGAAGCTTTCTTT,CSAQGARNTEAFF